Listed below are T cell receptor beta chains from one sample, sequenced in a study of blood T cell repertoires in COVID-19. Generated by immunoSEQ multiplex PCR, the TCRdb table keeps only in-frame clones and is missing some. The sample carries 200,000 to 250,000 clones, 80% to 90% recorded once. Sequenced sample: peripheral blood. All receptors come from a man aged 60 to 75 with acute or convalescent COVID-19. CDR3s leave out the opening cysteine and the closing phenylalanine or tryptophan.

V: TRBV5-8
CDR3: ASSSTLVRRGNEKLF

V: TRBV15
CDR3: ATRMGTGLPYEQY

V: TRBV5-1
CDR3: ASSKGQGGPNTEAF

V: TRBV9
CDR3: ASSATSGGIQETQY

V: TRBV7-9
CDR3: ASSSAQGRAGELF

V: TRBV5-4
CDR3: ASSRAAGGPSYEQY

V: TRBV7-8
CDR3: ASSSPRGSGANVLT

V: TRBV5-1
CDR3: ASSWTSGVDEQF

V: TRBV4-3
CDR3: ASSPSLRTSGLYNEQF

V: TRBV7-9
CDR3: AIKDRVQETQY

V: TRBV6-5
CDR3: ASHASGVGELF

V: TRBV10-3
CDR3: AIRGLPDQPQH